Included here is one T cell receptor (beta chain) sequence, with context. The source of the sample is a study of monozygotic twins with inflammatory bowel disease. From germline, CDR1 is MNHEY and CDR2 SVGAGI. This CDR3 region has 14 residues. TCRdb re-called the 5' RACE reads, yielding one record per CDR3 amino acid sequence without DNA. In all, the sample yields roughly 330,000 distinct CDR3 sequences. This receptor was taken from a human donor with ulcerative colitis or Crohn's disease, or a healthy co-twin of an affected twin (not recorded which). The genes are TRBV6-5 and TRBJ2-1; the TCRdb D gene call, TRBD2, has no DNA to confirm it. Source material: blood. This CDR3 is CASSYSAGYNEQFF.